The rows below give T cell receptor beta chains drawn from one sample of a study of blood T cell repertoires in COVID-19. Using immunoSEQ multiplex PCR, the repertoire was profiled, and TCRdb retains in-frame clones only, with some absent. Of 200,000 to 250,000 clones listed, approximately 80% were seen once; the top ten hold 5.5% to 8%. Material: peripheral blood. All receptors come from an older woman with active or convalescent COVID-19. Both conserved end residues are part of each CDR3. D genes are given only for firm matches. Clone size appears in some rows only: once, few, many, or a class for an expanded clone.

NA	NA	TRBJ2-1	TRBV5-6	CASSSLGRGTYNEQFF	TGTGCCAGCAGCTCCCTGGGGCGGGGAACCTACAATGAGCAGTTCTTC
NA	TRBD2	TRBJ2-3	TRBV9	CASSVSLRSGGPDTQYF	TGTGCCAGCAGCGTAAGCCTACGGAGCGGGGGGCCCGATACGCAGTATTTT
NA	NA	TRBJ1-1	TRBV18	CASSPGQTEAFF	TGTGCCAGCTCACCCGGACAGACTGAAGCTTTCTTT
NA	TRBD1	TRBJ1-2	TRBV6-5	CASSKGQGAYGYTF	TGTGCCAGCAGTAAGGGACAGGGAGCCTATGGCTACACCTTC
NA	NA	TRBJ2-1	TRBV6-5	CASSQTEIANEQFF	TGTGCCAGCAGCCAGACAGAGATCGCAAATGAGCAGTTCTTC
few	TRBD1	TRBJ1-2	TRBV6-1	CASSEVRGQGISGYTF	TGTGCCAGCAGTGAAGTGCGGGGACAGGGAATCAGTGGCTACACCTTC
NA	TRBD1	TRBJ2-7	TRBV5-5	CASSLGPTGTGYNYEQYF	TGTGCCAGCAGCTTGGGGCCCACCGGGACAGGGTACAACTACGAGCAGTACTTC
NA	NA	TRBJ2-6	TRBV4-1	CASSQGAAISGANVLTF	TGCGCCAGCAGCCAAGGTGCTGCTATCTCTGGGGCCAACGTCCTGACTTTC
NA	NA	TRBJ1-6	TRBV6-5	CASSKTGRGQSPLHF	TGTGCCAGCAGCAAAACGGGGAGGGGTCAATCACCCCTCCACTTT
NA	NA	TRBJ1-5	TRBV6-1	CASSEGGIGQPQHF	TGTGCCAGCAGTGAGGGAGGGATCGGGCAGCCCCAGCATTTT
NA	NA	TRBJ1-3	TRBV30	CAWSDGSGNTIYF	TGTGCCTGGAGTGATGGCAGTGGAAACACCATATATTTT
once	NA	TRBJ2-5	TRBV30	CAWSRGSETQYF	TGTGCCTGGAGTCGAGGTTCAGAGACCCAGTACTTC
NA	NA	TRBJ2-7	TRBV18	CASSRENPYEQYF	TGTGCCAGTTCCCGGGAGAACCCCTACGAGCAGTACTTC
NA	TRBD1	TRBJ1-2	TRBV6-5	CASSKQTGVHYGYTF	TGTGCCAGCAGTAAACAGACAGGGGTTCACTATGGCTACACCTTC
once	NA	TRBJ1-2	TRBV5-1	CASSLEAGNYGYTF	TGCGCCAGCAGCTTGGAAGCAGGAAACTATGGCTACACCTTC
NA	NA	TRBJ1-3	TRBV4-1	CASRGLGFGNTIYF	TGCGCCAGCAGGGGCTTAGGATTTGGAAACACCATATATTTT